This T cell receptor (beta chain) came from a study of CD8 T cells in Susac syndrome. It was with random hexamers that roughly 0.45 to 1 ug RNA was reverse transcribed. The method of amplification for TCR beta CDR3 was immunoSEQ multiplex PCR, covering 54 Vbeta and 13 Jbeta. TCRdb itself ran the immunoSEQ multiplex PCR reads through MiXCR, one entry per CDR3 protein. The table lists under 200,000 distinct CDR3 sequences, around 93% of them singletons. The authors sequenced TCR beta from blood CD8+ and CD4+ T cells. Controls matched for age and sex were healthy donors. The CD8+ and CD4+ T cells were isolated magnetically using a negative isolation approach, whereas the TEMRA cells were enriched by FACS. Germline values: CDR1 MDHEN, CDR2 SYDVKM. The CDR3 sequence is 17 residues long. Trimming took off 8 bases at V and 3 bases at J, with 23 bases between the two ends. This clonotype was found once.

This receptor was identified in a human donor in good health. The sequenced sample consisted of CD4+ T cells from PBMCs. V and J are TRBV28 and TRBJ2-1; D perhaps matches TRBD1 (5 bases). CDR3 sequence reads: CASQGAAFHIGYNEQFF. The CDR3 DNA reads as TGTGCCAGCCAAGGGGCAGCGTTTCATATTGGCTACAATGAGCAGTTCTTC.